This T cell receptor beta chain was found in a study of T cell responses to AZD1222 COVID-19 vaccine. General study findings and limits: The CD4 TCRs associated with vaccination extended across spike and predominated at 160-218 and 743-854. Close to half of spike-specific TCRs reportedly recognize unmutated variant regions. Every sample of the repertoires postdated the peak T cell response. The breadth and depth of Spike-specific TCRs increased once two AZD1222 doses had been given.

Per the germline V gene, CDR1 is MDHEN and CDR2 is SYDVKM. The V gene end was trimmed by 8 bases and the J gene end by 4 bases; junction bases not matched to a gene: 16. This CDR3 is 16 amino acids long. On this clone: Its matching antigen is unknown.

The table came from immunoSEQ multiplex PCR; TCRdb's copy has only in-frame clones and leaves some out. The sample holds 150,000 to 170,000 clones, 86% seen once. The rearrangement joins TRBV28 to TRBJ1-2, with 7 bases identical to TRBD1. Here the sequenced sample was peripheral blood, taken on day 0 of MenACWY control vaccination. This TCR was recovered from an adult in good health. The CDR3: CASSTVGQLSGYGYTF. DNA for the CDR3: TGTGCCAGCTCCACCGTGGGACAGTTGAGTGGCTATGGCTACACCTTC.